This T cell receptor beta chain was profiled in a study of blood T cells in healthy people across ages (dated by TCRdb to about 2015). A note on the overall study: Template switching captured roughly one uniquely barcoded TCR beta cDNA molecule per two T cells in model experiments. To track age-related changes in TCR beta repertoire diversity, the study relied on deep sequencing normalized with unique cDNA molecular identifiers. To avoid experimental bias, donors of different ages were distributed randomly across sequencing lanes. For two donors (one aged 18 to 30 and one aged 80 or older), the study analyzed two additional independent replicas of 1 million unique cDNA reads from the same blood draw. Donors were grouped into four age groups: young (average approximately 16 years), middle-aged (about 40), aged (62) and long-lived (around 80). Beyond this particular receptor, the publication reports: Estimates of total diversity based on one million sequenced T cells were regarded as lower bounds and as underestimates. Because profiling used bulk unsorted PBMCs, naive and antigen-experienced compartments could not be compared conclusively. Donor CMV infection status was unknown, potentially confounding age-related changes in expanded clonotypes. Compared with the aged group, more naive CD4+ T cells, fewer expanded clones and increased TCR diversity were shown by the long-lived group, suggesting age selection. As age increased, observed TCR beta diversity per million T cells dropped in a roughly linear way, and a significant reduction was already evident by age 40. A strong correlation was found between observed TCR beta diversity and the percentage of naive T cells measured by flow cytometry.

Receptors were amplified or captured by 5' RACE. A second PCR of roughly 6 to 11 cycles was performed with a sample-barcoded 5' primer and a J-beta primer mix. A unique molecular identifier was introduced onto each TCR beta cDNA molecule by a template-switch 5' adaptor carrying 12 random nucleotides. Each sample yielded at least 2.5 million CDR3-containing paired-end reads. All of the RNA was converted into first-strand cDNA using the Mint cDNA synthesis kit, with a TRBC-specific oligonucleotide serving as the primer. All cDNA was treated with uracil-DNA glycosylase and then went through a first 18-cycle PCR with the universal primers M1SS and BC2_uni_R. The original pipeline was this. For normalization, 1 million high-quality reads, each with a distinct molecular identifier, were randomly selected from each sample. Instead of being binned into consensus sequences, reads that shared molecular identifiers were thrown out. MiTCR, set to a Q25 quality threshold and the strictest error-elimination algorithm, was used for CDR3 identification, clonotype clustering and error correction. A nonparametric unseen species model with Euler transformation was used to estimate a lower bound on total TCR beta diversity. In TCRdb, the public reads were trimmed at Q25 with fastp and aligned with MiXCR, with productive beta chains retained. Entries that share a CDR3 protein sequence are merged under the most common genes and DNA. The V and J calls come from TCRdb's annotation, not from the publication. The sample table shows roughly 1.9 million distinct CDR3 sequences, and around 42% are seen once. The ten largest account for 23% of the sample.

With respect to this clonotype: This clone's antigen is unknown. Base-call qualities are not available, and no considerably larger clone is one nucleotide away.

Donors were a few dozen systemically healthy Caucasian individuals from Russia aged roughly 6 to 100 years. Each donor gave 8 to 10 milliliters of peripheral blood, drawn into EDTA-treated Vacutainer tubes. Ficoll-Paque density-gradient centrifugation was used to isolate PBMCs, with at least 7 million obtained per sample. Total RNA, at least 5.5 micrograms per sample, was extracted from PBMCs with Trizol reagent. Naive CD45RAhigh/CD27high T cell percentages were measured by flow cytometry on a PBMC aliquot from every donor. This receptor was taken from a human donor in good health. The specimen was blood.

The CDR3 is CASSAEAGAYGYTF. The DNA reads as follows: TGTGCCAGCAGTGCGGAGGCAGGGGCATATGGCTACACCTTC. The chain is assembled from TRBV6-4 and TRBJ1-2; TRBD1 is a possible D gene, resting on 6 matching bases. V is clipped by 4 bases and J by 5 bases, and the sequence between their germline boundaries is 14 bases long. From the cysteine up to the phenylalanine, the CDR3 has a length of 14 residues. This entry keeps only the CDR3 DNA: 42 bases, framed from base 1. The germline V gene supplies CDR1 MRHNA and CDR2 SNTAGT.